This TCR beta chain emerged from a study of cytomegalovirus exposure and HLA in healthy donors (TCRdb year 2017). General notes on the study: The 666 repertoires of the first cohort and the 120 validation repertoires were produced on the same platform, according to a later analysis. The study aimed to test whether cataloging public T cell receptors could reveal signatures of past pathogen exposure. A separate validation cohort of some 130 different subjects was used in addition to the roughly 700-subject first cohort. The study combined high-throughput TCR immunosequencing, statistical association of individual TCRs with disease status, and machine learning to predict cytomegalovirus infection status.

Donors formed part of the validation cohort, which comprised over a hundred subjects and was distinct from the first cohort of several hundred subjects. The germline V gene supplies CDR1 SGDLS and CDR2 YYNGEE. V lost 0 bases and J lost 3 bases; the stretch between them is 18 bases long. The cysteine opens and the phenylalanine closes a CDR3 of 17 amino acids. The sequence is cut down to CDR3 DNA, 51 bases in frame from base 1. This clone was found a few times. Its binding antigen is unknown. No clone much larger than this one lies a single base away; base qualities are absent. The study at large found these results: All 120 or so repertoires were used to score co-occurrence in the validation cohort in a later analysis, because that analysis had no HLA typing for the cohort. Most TCR sequences were observed very rarely across donors, whereas some public TCRs were present in many individuals. Subsequent analysis determined that TCRs grouped into clusters in the first cohort also showed a tendency toward co-occurrence across the 90 to 150 validation repertoires, and roughly 95% of cluster scores exceeded 0. A few of the identified cytomegalovirus-associated TCR beta chains were confirmed in vitro to be specific for cytomegalovirus antigens. The classifier was reported to diagnose cytomegalovirus status with high specificity and sensitivity in both the original cohort and the validation cohort. A total of some 180 TCR beta chains were listed by the study as associated with cytomegalovirus. The authors suggested that the approach could potentially be extended to other disease states and immunological phenotypes.

Libraries were prepared through the immunoSEQ multiplex PCR assay. On the authors' methods: A statistical classification framework was built to diagnose cytomegalovirus status from the catalog of TCR beta chain sequences. The table was pulled from immuneACCESS by TCRdb, which kept in-frame rearrangements only. Such tables lose some clones; where checked, under half of the loss comes from unresolved V genes, and the rest has no known cause. V, J and clone size are taken as reported in that table, and D and trimming were inferred from the DNA itself. Here the sample has around 170,000 clones; around 85% occur a single time. Together, the top ten hold 16% of the sample.

The source of this sequence is a man between 18 and 29 years old in good health and CMV-seropositive. Sequenced material: PBMCs. The sequence links TRBV9 to TRBJ1-1; a confident D gene designation cannot be given. CDR3 protein: CASSVVSLAGADTEAFF. The nucleotide sequence is TGTGCCAGCAGCGTAGTATCTTTAGCCGGAGCGGACACTGAAGCTTTCTTT.